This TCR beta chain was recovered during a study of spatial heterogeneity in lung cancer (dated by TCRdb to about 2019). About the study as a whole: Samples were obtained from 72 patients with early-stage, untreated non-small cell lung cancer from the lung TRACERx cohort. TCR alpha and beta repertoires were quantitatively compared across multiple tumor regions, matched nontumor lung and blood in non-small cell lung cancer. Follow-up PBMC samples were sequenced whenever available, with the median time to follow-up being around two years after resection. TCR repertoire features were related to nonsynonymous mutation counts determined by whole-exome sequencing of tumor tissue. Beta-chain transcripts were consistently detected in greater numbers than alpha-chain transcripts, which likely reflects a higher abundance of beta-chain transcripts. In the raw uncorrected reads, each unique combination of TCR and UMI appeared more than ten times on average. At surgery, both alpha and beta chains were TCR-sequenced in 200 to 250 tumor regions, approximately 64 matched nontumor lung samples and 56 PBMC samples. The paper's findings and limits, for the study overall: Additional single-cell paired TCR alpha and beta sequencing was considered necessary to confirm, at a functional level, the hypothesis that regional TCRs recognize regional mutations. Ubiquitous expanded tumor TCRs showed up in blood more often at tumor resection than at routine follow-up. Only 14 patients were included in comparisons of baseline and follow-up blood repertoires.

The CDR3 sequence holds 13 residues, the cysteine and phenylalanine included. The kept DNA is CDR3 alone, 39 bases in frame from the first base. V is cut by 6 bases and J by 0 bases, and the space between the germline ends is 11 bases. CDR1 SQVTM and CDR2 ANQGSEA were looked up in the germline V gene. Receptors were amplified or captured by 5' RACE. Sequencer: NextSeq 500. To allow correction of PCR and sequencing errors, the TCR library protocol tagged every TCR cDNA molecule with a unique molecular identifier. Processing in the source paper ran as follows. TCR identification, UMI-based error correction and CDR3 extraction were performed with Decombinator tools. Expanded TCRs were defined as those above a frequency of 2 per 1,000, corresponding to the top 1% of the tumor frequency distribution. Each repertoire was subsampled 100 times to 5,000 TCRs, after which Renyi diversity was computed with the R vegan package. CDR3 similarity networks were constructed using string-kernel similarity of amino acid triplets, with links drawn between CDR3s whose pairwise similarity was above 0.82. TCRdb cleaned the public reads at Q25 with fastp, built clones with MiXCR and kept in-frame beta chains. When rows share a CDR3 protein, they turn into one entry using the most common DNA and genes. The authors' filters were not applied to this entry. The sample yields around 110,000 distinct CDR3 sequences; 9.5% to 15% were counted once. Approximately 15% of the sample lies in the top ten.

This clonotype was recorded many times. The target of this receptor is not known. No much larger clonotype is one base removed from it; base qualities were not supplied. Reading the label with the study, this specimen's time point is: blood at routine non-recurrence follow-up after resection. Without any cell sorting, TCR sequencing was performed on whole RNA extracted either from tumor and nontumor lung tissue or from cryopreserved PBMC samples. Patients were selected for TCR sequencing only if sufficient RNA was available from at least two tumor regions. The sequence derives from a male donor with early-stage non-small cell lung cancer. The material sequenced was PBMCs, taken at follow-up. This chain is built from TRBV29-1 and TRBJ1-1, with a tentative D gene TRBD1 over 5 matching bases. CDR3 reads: CSVEGQLNTEAFF. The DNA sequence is TGCAGCGTCGAGGGGCAATTGAACACTGAAGCTTTCTTT. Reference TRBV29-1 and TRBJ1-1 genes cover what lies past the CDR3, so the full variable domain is SAVISQKPSRDICQRGTSLTIQCQVDSQVTMMFWYRQQPGQSLTLIATANQGSEATYESGFVIDKFPISRPNLTFSTLTVSNMSPEDSSIYLCSVEGQLNTEAFFGQGTRLTVV.